The clone carrying this TCR beta chain occurred once. The CDR3 sequence is 14 residues long. CDR1 and CDR2 (germline): MNHEY, SMNVEV (reference sequence). Germline trimming cut 7 bases from V and 1 base from J; bases unmatched to any gene: 4. The sample comes from a study of blood T cell repertoires in COVID-19. Study-wide context: The study drew acute and convalescent COVID-19 samples from the United States, Italy and Spain.

Enrolment of Seattle patients took place during active infection, and they were followed longitudinally. As originally analysed: Nucleated cell counts were estimated from reference gene primer amplification. Clones were sequenced by immunoSEQ multiplex PCR, and TCRdb holds only the in-frame ones, with some missing. The V and J calls and clone size were taken over from that table, and D and trimming were inferred from the DNA. The sample holds under 70,000 clones, 80% to 90% seen once. The sample was peripheral blood. The receptor comes from a woman aged 55-70 years with COVID-19, enrolled during active disease. The chain links TRBV27 to TRBJ2-1, with 7 bases lining up with TRBD1. This CDR3 reads CASKGRGSYNEQFF. The CDR3 region has the DNA TGTGCCAGCAAGGGCAGGGGGTCCTACAATGAGCAGTTCTTC.